This section outlines one T cell receptor beta chain sequence together with its context. The CDR3 runs to 16 residues. Germline V gives CDR1 SNHLY, CDR2 FYNNEI. The ends lost 4 bases at V and 2 bases at J; junction bases unmatched: 7. Measured with immunoSEQ multiplex PCR; TCRdb has only the in-frame clones, and not every one. The data show about 120,000 clones, about 85% seen once. These data originate in a study of T cell responses to AZD1222 COVID-19 vaccine. This rearrangement joins TRBV2 to TRBJ2-2; 7 bases match TRBD2. Specimen: peripheral blood, collected on day 0 of AZD1222 vaccination. This TCR was recovered from an adult in good health. CDR3 bases: TGTGCCAGCAGTGTCGTGGGAGGGCCCAACACCGGGGAGCTGTTTTTT. Protein sequence: CASSVVGGPNTGELFF.